This T cell receptor beta chain was documented in a study of T cell responses to AZD1222 COVID-19 vaccine (dated by TCRdb to the early 2020s). A note on the overall study: A total of just over 230 trial participants underwent TCR sequencing, of whom about 200 received two doses of AZD1222 and around 25 received two doses of the MenACWY control vaccine. Trial participants were enrolled by age into subgroups of 18-55, 56-69 and 70-plus years, and around 150, 29 and 61 TCR-sequenced participants, respectively, were included in these subgroups. The study at large found these results: Spike-specific TCR breadth and depth rose significantly after two AZD1222 doses compared with day 0 and with MenACWY recipients. Conclusions about previously exposed vaccinees were limited because only a handful of AZD1222 recipients were SARS-CoV-2 seropositive at baseline. Most participants were white British and females outnumbered males, and the authors suggested that clonal diversity may have been underestimated. The 56-69-year group was small, and its depth increase did not reach significance, likely because of low power. Epitopes outside the regions mutated in the B.1.351 and B.1.1.7 variants were reportedly recognized by nearly half of the unique spike-specific TCRs. Vaccine-associated CD4 TCRs spanned the whole spike protein, with dominant responses in regions 160-218 and 743-854. Because no day 14 peak-response samples were available, repertoires were characterized only after the peak T cell response.

About this clone: Its cognate antigen has yet to be identified. The sample holds no much larger clone one base away, and base qualities are not on file.

V and J lose 4 bases and 15 bases, and a span of 17 bases separates them. The CDR3, from cysteine to phenylalanine, totals 12 residues. The kept DNA is CDR3 alone, 36 bases in frame from the first base. In the germline V gene, CDR1 corresponds to SGHDT and CDR2 to YYEEEE. The sample's time point label, decoded: baseline before first vaccination. Interpreted using the paper, the treatment or condition label stands for: meningococcal conjugate vaccine given as trial control. Vaccinee samples came from UK trials COV001 and COV002, including a single-blind randomized controlled phase 2/3 trial of AZD1222 (ChAdOx1 nCoV-19) in healthy adults. For TCRbeta chain sequencing, PBMC samples were collected from trial participants at day 0 and at day 28 after the second dose. The CDR3 regions of human TCRbeta chains were subjected to immunosequencing. Under the source paper's analysis protocol: TCRs in the repertoires were compared against a reference library of SARS-CoV-2-specific TCRs that had been generated with the MIRA antigen-specificity platform. Breadth was defined as the fraction of unique TCRs that were SARS-CoV-2-associated. Depth was defined as the fraction of total T cells that were SARS-CoV-2-associated. Each spike-specific TCR was assigned to its reactive spike region and to a CD4 or CD8 class using the MIRA data. Log10-transformed breadth and depth values were compared by one-way ANOVA with Sidak's multiple comparisons tests. The immuneACCESS repertoire file appears here via TCRdb, limited to in-frame rearrangements. These files lack a portion of the clones; in checked studies, under half of the deficit traces to unresolved V genes, and the cause of the others is not known. The V and J calls and clone size were taken over from that table, and D and trimming were inferred from the DNA. The sample includes some 150,000 clones, with about 90% observed a single time. Roughly 4.3% of the sample comes from the top ten.

Sequencing used peripheral blood, obtained on day 0 of MenACWY control vaccination. The TCR was taken from an adult in good health. The V and J genes are TRBV5-6 and TRBJ2-1; the D gene cannot be named for sure. This receptor has the CDR3 CASSAVSREAFF. The DNA sequence is TGTGCCAGCAGCGCGGTTTCGCGAGAGGCGTTCTTC.